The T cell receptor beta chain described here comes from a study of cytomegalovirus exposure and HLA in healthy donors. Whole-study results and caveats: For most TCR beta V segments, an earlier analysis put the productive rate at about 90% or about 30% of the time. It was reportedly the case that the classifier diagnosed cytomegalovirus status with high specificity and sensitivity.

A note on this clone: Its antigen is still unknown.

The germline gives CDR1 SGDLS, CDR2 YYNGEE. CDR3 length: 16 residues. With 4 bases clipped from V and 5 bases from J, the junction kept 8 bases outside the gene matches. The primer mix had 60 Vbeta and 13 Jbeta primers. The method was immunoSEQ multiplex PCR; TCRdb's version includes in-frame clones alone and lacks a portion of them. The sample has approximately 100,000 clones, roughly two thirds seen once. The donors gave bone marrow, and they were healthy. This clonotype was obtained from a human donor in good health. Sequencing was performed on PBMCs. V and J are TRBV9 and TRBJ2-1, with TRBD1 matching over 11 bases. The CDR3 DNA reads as TGTGCCAGCAGCCCGCGGGACAGGGGGTTTCACAATGAGCAGTTCTTC. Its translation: CASSPRDRGFHNEQFF.